What follows are 6 T cell receptor beta chains derived from one specimen sequenced in a study of shared clonotypes between healthy human individuals. As defined, naive CD8 cells were CD45RO-negative and positively selected for CCR7, with terminally differentiated effector memory CD45RA+ cells excluded. Only in-frame clones appear in the TCRdb table, and some are missing; sequencing was by immunoSEQ multiplex PCR. Of 2 million or so clones detected, approximately 95% appear once; the ten largest clones hold approximately 1.2%. Sequenced material: naive CD8+ T cells sorted from blood. The receptor source for this set is a man aged 18 to 29 in good health.

J is TRBJ2-3 and V is TRBV27, with TRBD1 matching 8 bases. V gave up 0 bases and J gave up 3 bases; unmatched junction bases: 8. From germline, CDR1 is MNHEY and CDR2 SMNVEV (reference sequence). CDR3 length: 17 residues. The CDR3 loop reads CASSLSMRQGATDTQYF. Here the CDR3 DNA reads TGTGCCAGCAGTTTATCGATGCGGCAGGGGGCTACAGATACGCAGTATTTT.

The chain recombines TRBV5-6 with TRBJ1-5; no reliable D call. The V gene lost 2 bases and the J gene lost 2 bases, with 8 bases spanning the gap. The CDR3 sequence is 14 residues long. Germline CDR1 is SGHDT and CDR2 is YYEEEE. CDR3 sequence reads: CASSLRSGNQPQHF. The CDR3 nucleotides read TGTGCCAGCAGCTTAAGGTCGGGCAATCAGCCCCAGCATTTT.

About this clone itself: Being one base from a much bigger clone, this may be a read error. Other DNA sequences in the sample encode the same CDR3. The rearrangement links TRBV7-8 to TRBJ1-1; no clear D gene. The CDR3 is made up of 13 amino acids. Germline V CDR1 and CDR2: SGHVS, FQNEAQ. V was shortened by 0 bases and J by 1 base, with 3 bases between the two germline ends. The CDR3 loop reads CASSLAGNTEAFF. For the CDR3, the DNA is TGTGCCAGCAGCTTAGCAGGGAACACTGAAGCTTTCTTT.

A word on this clone: The same CDR3 is also encoded by other DNA sequences in this sample. The V call is TRBV28, the J call TRBJ2-1; D is unresolved. V shed 7 bases and J shed 0 bases, with 13 bases lying between them. This CDR3 spans 15 amino acids. Germline assignment: CDR1 MDHEN and CDR2 SYDVKM. The CDR3 loop reads CASTLTSSSYNEQFF. The CDR3, as DNA: TGTGCCAGCACCCTGACTTCTAGCTCCTACAATGAGCAGTTCTTC.

The DNA of the CDR3 is TGTGCCAGCAGTCTCCTGGCGGGGGGAAGCTCCTACAATGAGCAGTTCTTC. Amino acids: CASSLLAGGSSYNEQFF. The chain uses TRBV27 and TRBJ2-1, with 8 bases that match TRBD2. Germline-derived CDR1 and CDR2 are MNHEY and SMNVEV (reference sequence). V was pared by 5 bases and J by 0 bases, with 9 bases of the junction left unmatched. The CDR3 loop spans 17 amino acids.

About this clone itself: This same CDR3 is encoded by further DNA sequences in the sample. The gene calls are TRBV13 and TRBJ1-1, with no clear D. Germline V CDR1 and CDR2: PRHDT, FYEKMQ (reference sequence). The CDR3 length is 12 residues. Trimming pared 5 bases from V and 5 bases from J, leaving 9 bases between. CDR3: CASSLTGTEAFF. The CDR3 nucleotides read TGTGCCAGCAGCCTCACCGGGACTGAAGCTTTCTTT. Supplemented by reference TRBV13 and TRBJ1-1, the full variable domain reads AAGVIQSPRHLIKEKRETATLKCYPIPRHDTVYWYQQGPGQDPQFLISFYEKMQSDKGSIPDRFSAQQFSDYHSELNMSSLELGDSALYFCASSLTGTEAFFGQGTRLTVV.